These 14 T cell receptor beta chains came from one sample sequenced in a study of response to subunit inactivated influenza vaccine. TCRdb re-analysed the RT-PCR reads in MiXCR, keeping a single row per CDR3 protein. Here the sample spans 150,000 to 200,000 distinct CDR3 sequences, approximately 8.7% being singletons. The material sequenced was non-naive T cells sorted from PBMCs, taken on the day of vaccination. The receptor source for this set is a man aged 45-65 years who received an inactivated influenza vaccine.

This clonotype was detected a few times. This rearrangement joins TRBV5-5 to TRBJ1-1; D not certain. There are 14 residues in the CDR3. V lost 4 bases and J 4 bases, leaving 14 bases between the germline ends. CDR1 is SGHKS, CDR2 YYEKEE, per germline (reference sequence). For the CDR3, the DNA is TGTGCCAGCAGCCGGAGGATATTGGGCACTGAAGCTTTCTTT. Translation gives CASSRRILGTEAFF. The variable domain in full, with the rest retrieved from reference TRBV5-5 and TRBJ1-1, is DAGVTQSPTHLIKTRGQQVTLRCSPISGHKSVSWYQQVLGQGPQFIFQYYEKEERGRGNFPDRFSARQFPNYSSELNVNALLLGDSALYLCASSRRILGTEAFFGQGTRLTVV.

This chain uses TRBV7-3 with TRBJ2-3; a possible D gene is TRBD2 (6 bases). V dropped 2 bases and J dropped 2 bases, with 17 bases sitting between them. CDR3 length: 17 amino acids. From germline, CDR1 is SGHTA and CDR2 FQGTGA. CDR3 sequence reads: CASSLLPPSGPTDTQYF. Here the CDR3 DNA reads TGTGCCAGCAGCTTACTCCCCCCGAGCGGGCCCACAGATACGCAGTATTTT.

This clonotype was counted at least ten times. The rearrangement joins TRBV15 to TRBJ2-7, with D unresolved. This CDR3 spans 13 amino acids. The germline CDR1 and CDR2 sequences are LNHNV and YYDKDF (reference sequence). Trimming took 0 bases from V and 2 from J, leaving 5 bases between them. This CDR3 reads CATSRDFTYEQYF. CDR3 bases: TGTGCCACCAGCAGAGATTTTACCTACGAGCAGTACTTC.

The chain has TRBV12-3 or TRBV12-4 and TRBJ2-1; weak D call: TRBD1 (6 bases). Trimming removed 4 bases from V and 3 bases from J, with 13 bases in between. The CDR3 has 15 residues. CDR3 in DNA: TGTGCCAGCAGTTGGGGCAGGGGTGACTACAATGAGCAGTTCTTC. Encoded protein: CASSWGRGDYNEQFF.

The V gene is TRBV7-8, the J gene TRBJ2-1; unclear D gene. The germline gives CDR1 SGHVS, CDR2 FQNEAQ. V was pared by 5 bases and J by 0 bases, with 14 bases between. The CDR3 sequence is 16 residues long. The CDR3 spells CASSRRLSSSYNEQFF. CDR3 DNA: TGTGCCAGCAGCCGGCGTCTGAGCAGCTCCTACAATGAGCAGTTCTTC.

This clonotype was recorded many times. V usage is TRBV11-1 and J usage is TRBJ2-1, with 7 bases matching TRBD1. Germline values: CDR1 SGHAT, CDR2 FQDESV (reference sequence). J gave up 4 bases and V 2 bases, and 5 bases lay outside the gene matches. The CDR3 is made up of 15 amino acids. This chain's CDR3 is CASSLRQGDYNEQFF. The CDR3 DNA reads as TGTGCCAGCAGCTTAAGGCAGGGGGATTACAATGAGCAGTTCTTC.

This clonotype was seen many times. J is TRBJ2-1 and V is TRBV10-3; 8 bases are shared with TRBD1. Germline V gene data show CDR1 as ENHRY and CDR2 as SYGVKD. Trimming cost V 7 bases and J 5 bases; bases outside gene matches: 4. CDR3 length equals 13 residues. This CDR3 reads CAITDRGHNEQFF. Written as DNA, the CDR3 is TGTGCCATCACCGACAGGGGCCACAATGAGCAGTTCTTC.

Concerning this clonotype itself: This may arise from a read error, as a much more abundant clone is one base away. The CDR3 bases are TGCGCCATCAGCAAGGGACTAGCGGACTACAATGAGCAGTTCTTC. As protein: CAISKGLADYNEQFF. The rearrangement joins TRBV4-1 to TRBJ2-1; TRBD2 aligns across 11 bases. Germline V gives CDR1 MGHRA, CDR2 YSYEKL. This CDR3 comprises 15 residues.

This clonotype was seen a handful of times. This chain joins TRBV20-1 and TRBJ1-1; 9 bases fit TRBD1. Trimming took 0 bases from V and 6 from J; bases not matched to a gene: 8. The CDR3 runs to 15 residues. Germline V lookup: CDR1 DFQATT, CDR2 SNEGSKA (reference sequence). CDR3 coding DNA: TGCAGTGCTAGAGATCTCGACAGGGGGGTCTCTGAAGCTTTCTTT. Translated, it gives CSARDLDRGVSEAFF.

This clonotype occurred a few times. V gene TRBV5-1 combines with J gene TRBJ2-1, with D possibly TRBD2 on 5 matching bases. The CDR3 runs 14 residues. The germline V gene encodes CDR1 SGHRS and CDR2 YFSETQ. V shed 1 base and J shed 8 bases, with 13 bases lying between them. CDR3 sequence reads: CASSLMTLGDEQFF. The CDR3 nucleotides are TGCGCCAGCAGCTTGATGACCCTCGGGGATGAGCAGTTCTTC.

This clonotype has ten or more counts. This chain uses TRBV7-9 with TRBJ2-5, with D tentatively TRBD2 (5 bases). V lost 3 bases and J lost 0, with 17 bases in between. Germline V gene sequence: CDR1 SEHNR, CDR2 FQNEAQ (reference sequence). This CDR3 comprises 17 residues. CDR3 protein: CASSLGGFWEYQETQYF. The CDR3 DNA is TGTGCCAGCAGCTTGGGCGGCTTTTGGGAGTACCAAGAGACCCAGTACTTC.

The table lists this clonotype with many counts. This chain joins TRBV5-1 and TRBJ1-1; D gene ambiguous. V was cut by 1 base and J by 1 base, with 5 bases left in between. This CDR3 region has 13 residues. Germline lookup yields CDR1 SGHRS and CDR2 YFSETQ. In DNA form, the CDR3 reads TGCGCCAGCAGCTTGAGAACGAACACTGAAGCTTTCTTT. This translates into CASSLRTNTEAFF. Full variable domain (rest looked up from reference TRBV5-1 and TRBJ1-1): KAGVTQTPRYLIKTRGQQVTLSCSPISGHRSVSWYQQTPGQGLQFLFEYFSETQRNKGNFPGRFSGRQFSNSRSEMNVSTLELGDSALYLCASSLRTNTEAFFGQGTRLTVV.

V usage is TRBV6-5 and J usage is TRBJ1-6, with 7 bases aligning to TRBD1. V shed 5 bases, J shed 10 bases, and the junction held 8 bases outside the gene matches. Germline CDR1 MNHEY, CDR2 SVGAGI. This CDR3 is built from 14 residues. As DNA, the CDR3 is TGTGCCAGCAGTACCGACAGGGCGAGGTCACCCCTCCACTTT. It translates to CASSTDRARSPLHF.

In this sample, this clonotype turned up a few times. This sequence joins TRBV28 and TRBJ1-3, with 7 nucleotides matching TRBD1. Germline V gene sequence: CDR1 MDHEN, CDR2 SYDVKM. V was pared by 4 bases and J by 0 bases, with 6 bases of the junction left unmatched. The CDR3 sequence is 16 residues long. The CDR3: CASSSLGQISGNTIYF. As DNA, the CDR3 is TGTGCCAGCAGTTCCCTGGGACAGATCTCTGGAAACACCATATATTTT.